These T cell receptor beta chains were read from a single sample in a study of blood T cell repertoires in COVID-19. Generated by immunoSEQ multiplex PCR, the TCRdb table keeps only in-frame clones and is missing some. This table holds 65,000 to 90,000 clones, around 83% found once. The specimen sequenced was peripheral blood. Receptors originate from a woman aged 80 or over in a cohort sampled during active or convalescent COVID-19. CDR3s include the opening cysteine and the closing phenylalanine or tryptophan. D genes are given only for firm matches. Clone size is given for some rows only: seen once, a few or many times, or a class if the clone is expanded.

v_call	d_call	clone_size	j_call	cdr3_aa	cdr3_nt
TRBV5-1	.	once	TRBJ1-3	CANISRRGNTIYF	TGCGCCAACATTAGCCGGCGGGGAAACACCATATATTTT
TRBV3-1/TRBV3-2	TRBD1	.	TRBJ1-3	CASSRQGPSGNTIYF	TGTGCCAGCAGCCGACAGGGTCCCTCTGGAAACACCATATATTTT
TRBV11-3	TRBD1	.	TRBJ1-2	CASILTGPSFNYGYTF	TGTGCCAGCATCCTGACAGGGCCTAGCTTTAACTATGGCTACACCTTC
TRBV3-1/TRBV3-2	TRBD2	.	TRBJ2-7	CASSQGLAGALSSYEQYF	TGTGCCAGCAGCCAAGGTCTAGCGGGAGCGTTAAGCTCCTACGAGCAGTACTTC
TRBV19	TRBD1	.	TRBJ2-1	CASGQGPSRSYNEQFF	TGTGCCAGTGGACAGGGGCCATCCCGCTCCTACAATGAGCAGTTCTTC
TRBV6-6	TRBD1	.	TRBJ2-6	CASSPGTVLSGANVLTF	TGTGCCAGCAGTCCCGGGACAGTCCTATCTGGGGCCAACGTCCTGACTTTC
TRBV18	.	.	TRBJ1-1	CASSPGAMNTEAFF	TGTGCCAGCTCACCGGGGGCCATGAACACTGAAGCTTTCTTT
TRBV6-5	TRBD1	.	TRBJ1-1	CASRIQGGTEAFF	TGTGCCAGCAGAATACAGGGGGGGACTGAAGCTTTCTTT
TRBV6-5	TRBD1	many	TRBJ1-2	CASSYYTGDGYTF	TGTGCCAGCAGTTACTACACAGGGGATGGCTACACCTTC
TRBV6-1	.	.	TRBJ2-6	CASSEGRLLPGANVLTF	TGTGCCAGCAGTGAGGGCAGGCTCCTTCCTGGGGCCAACGTCCTGACTTTC
TRBV24-1	TRBD1	.	TRBJ2-1	CATSPTRGQGSYNEQFF	TGTGCCACCAGCCCAACTAGAGGACAGGGGTCCTACAATGAGCAGTTCTTC
TRBV7-8	.	medium-sized	TRBJ2-6	CASSKTANSGANVLTF	TGTGCCAGCAGCAAGACAGCGAACTCTGGGGCCAACGTCCTGACTTTC
TRBV14	TRBD1	once	TRBJ2-3	CASSQGYGVTGGADTQYF	TGTGCCAGCAGCCAAGGATACGGAGTGACAGGGGGCGCAGATACGCAGTATTTT
TRBV5-1	.	.	TRBJ2-5	CASSFRGTQETQYF	TGCGCCAGCAGCTTCAGGGGTACCCAAGAGACCCAGTACTTC